Here is one T cell receptor beta chain with its context. The data are from a study of blood T cell repertoires in COVID-19. Across the whole study: Samples representing acute and convalescent COVID-19 were sourced from the United States, Italy and Spain. From T cells, B-cell-depleted T cells, or PBMCs came the material, which was cDNA or gDNA.

Original data processing: Reference gene primer amplification gave estimated nucleated cell counts. Generated by immunoSEQ multiplex PCR, the TCRdb table keeps only in-frame clones and is missing some. V, J and clone size reflect that table, while D and trimming were determined from the DNA. The sample consists of around 23,000 clones, 55% to 85% of them appearing once. The V segment lost 0 bases and the J segment 7 bases; nucleotides outside the gene matches: 4. CDR1 and CDR2 from the germline V gene are LNHDA and SQIVND (reference sequence). The CDR3 has 15 residues. The source is a woman older than 75 with acute or convalescent COVID-19. This rearrangement joins TRBV19 to TRBJ2-1, with 9 bases that match TRBD2. Sequencing was performed on peripheral blood. In DNA, the CDR3 is TGTGCCAGTAGTATAGATGCGGGGGGGCCAAATGAGCAGTTCTTC. Protein: CASSIDAGGPNEQFF.